The rows below give T cell receptor beta chains drawn from one sample of a study of T cell changes during pregnancy in multiple sclerosis. This table comes from immunoSEQ multiplex PCR, and its TCRdb copy is limited to in-frame clones, with some not included. The sample lists roughly 53,000 clones; about 90% were seen once. Source: CD4+ T cells from peripheral blood mononuclear cells, taken in the second trimester of pregnancy. These receptors were taken from a female donor in good health, enrolled as a control in a pregnancy study. Each CDR3 is given with its conserved first and last residue.

TRBJ1-1 | TRBV30 | CAWSAMGGNTEAFF
TRBJ1-2 | TRBV5-8 | CASSFSTGGLDGYTF
TRBJ1-2 | TRBV7-3 | CASSYKTGSNYGYTF
TRBJ2-7 | TRBV10-3 | CAISESTGVYEQYF
TRBJ1-2 | TRBV10-3 | CAIRKTDRALNYGYTF
TRBJ1-3 | TRBV7-9 | CASGPGLSGNTIYF
TRBJ2-3 | TRBV29-1 | CSVTGHYTDTQYF
TRBJ1-3 | TRBV5-8 | CASSPGGFANTIYF
TRBJ2-3 | TRBV7-3 | CASSRASTDTQYF
TRBJ2-1 | TRBV7-3 | CASSSALAGEGNEQFF
TRBJ1-3 | TRBV11-3 | CASSPTRGSSGNTIYF
TRBJ1-6 | TRBV11-3 | CASSHGQGNSPLHF
TRBJ1-4 | TRBV15 | CATSRAAGAYNEKLFF
TRBJ1-3 | TRBV7-9 | CASSLQGVSQGNTIYF
TRBJ1-1 | TRBV6-5 | CASKPGGRMNTEAFF
TRBJ2-5 | TRBV7-9 | CASSPGPTGQETQYF
TRBJ1-1 | TRBV9 | CASSPEGQPVGAFF
TRBJ1-5 | TRBV6-1 | CASSKGQGSNQPQHF
TRBJ2-4 | TRBV19 | CASSADSSLAKNIQYF
TRBJ2-3 | TRBV7-9 | CASSFPGQGSTDTQYF
TRBJ1-2 | TRBV18 | CASSSSGGNYGYTF
TRBJ2-1 | TRBV10-3 | CAISESVTSNEQFF
TRBJ2-5 | TRBV2 | CASRTGRTETQYF